A single sample gave rise to the 26 T cell receptor beta chains below, sequenced in a study of immune cell composition in non-small cell lung cancer. Method: immunoSEQ multiplex PCR; TCRdb's copy keeps in-frame clones and lacks some. The sample includes several thousand clones, about 80% of them seen just once. Material for sequencing was lung tumor tissue. All receptors derive from a human donor with non-small cell lung cancer.

The rearrangement links TRBV5-4 to TRBJ1-1; D unresolved. Deletions cut 1 base from V and 1 base from J, with 11 bases between. This CDR3 comprises 15 residues. CDR1 and CDR2 from the germline V gene are SGHNT and YYREEE (reference sequence). The CDR3 nucleotides are TGTGCCAGCAGCTTGCGGTCGAGTGGGAACACTGAAGCTTTCTTT. Its translation: CASSLRSSGNTEAFF.

This chain connects TRBV6-5 to TRBJ2-2, with a possible D match to TRBD1 (5 bases). The germline CDR1 and CDR2 sequences are MNHEY and SVGAGI. This CDR3 region has 13 residues. With 8 bases removed from V and 4 bases from J, the gap between germline ends came to 11 bases. The CDR3: CASQGWSTGELFF. Written as DNA, the CDR3 is TGTGCCAGCCAGGGATGGAGCACCGGGGAGCTGTTTTTT.

This chain links TRBV27 with TRBJ2-7; 12 nucleotides line up with TRBD1. CDR3 length: 17 amino acids. Trimming at V came to 3 bases and at J to 3 bases, leaving 9 bases not matched to a gene. Per the germline V gene, CDR1 is MNHEY and CDR2 is SMNVEV (reference sequence). The CDR3 here is CASSFWKGQGAIYEQYF. CDR3 sequence (DNA): TGTGCCAGCAGTTTTTGGAAGGGACAGGGGGCGATCTACGAGCAGTACTTC.

The gene calls are TRBV7-9 and TRBJ2-7, with TRBD2 matching 7 bases. J lost 0 bases, V lost 7 bases, and 6 bases had no gene match. The CDR3 spans 14 residues. CDR1 SEHNR and CDR2 FQNEAQ come from the germline V gene (reference sequence). CDR3 residues: CASTSGGSSYEQYF. The CDR3 nucleotides read TGTGCCAGCACCTCGGGGGGAAGCTCCTACGAGCAGTACTTC.

This clone was counted a single time. This sequence joins TRBV19 and TRBJ2-5; TRBD1 is a possible D gene (5 bases). V shed 2 bases and J shed 2 bases, with 12 bases lying between them. The CDR3 contains 15 residues. The germline V gene has CDR1 LNHDA and CDR2 SQIVND (reference sequence). CDR3 loop: CASSIRRTSQETQYF. The CDR3 DNA reads TGTGCCAGTAGTATAAGGCGGACATCTCAAGAGACCCAGTACTTC.

This chain uses TRBV6-5 with TRBJ1-6; 7 nucleotides line up with TRBD1. V gave up 4 bases and J gave up 9 bases; unmatched junction bases: 12. Germline assignment: CDR1 MNHEY and CDR2 SVGAGI. This CDR3 region has 16 residues. The CDR3: CASSFQTGSLSSPLHF. CDR3 sequence (DNA): TGTGCCAGCAGTTTTCAGACAGGGAGTCTCTCTTCACCCCTCCACTTT.

Written as DNA, the CDR3 is TGTGCCATCAGCGCCACGGCAGGGGGTGAAAAACTGTTTTTT. This translates into CAISATAGGEKLFF. The chain links TRBV10-3 to TRBJ1-4; TRBD1 matches 7 bases. CDR3 length: 14 residues. The germline CDR1 and CDR2 sequences are ENHRY and SYGVKD. V gave up 6 bases and J gave up 7 bases; unmatched junction bases: 8.

This chain joins TRBV29-1 and TRBJ2-5; a weak D match, TRBD1 (6 bases). The CDR3 runs 14 residues. V was shortened by 3 bases and J by 1 base, with 12 bases between the two germline ends. CDR1 SQVTM and CDR2 ANQGSEA come from the germline V gene. CDR3 loop: CSVDRGRGQETQYF. DNA of the CDR3: TGCAGCGTTGACAGGGGTCGGGGCCAAGAGACCCAGTACTTC.

The rearrangement joins TRBV7-6 to TRBJ2-1; possible D gene TRBD2, 7 bases. The CDR3 has 15 amino acids. Trimming took 0 bases from V and 6 from J, leaving 12 bases between them. CDR1 and CDR2 from the germline V gene are SGHVS and FNYEAQ. The CDR3 protein is CASSLAGGASNEQFF. The CDR3 bases are TGTGCCAGCAGCTTAGCAGGGGGGGCCTCCAATGAGCAGTTCTTC. Based on the CDR3 plus reference TRBV7-6 and TRBJ2-1, the full variable domain is GAGVSQSPRYKVTKRGQDVALRCDPISGHVSLYWYRQALGQGPEFLTYFNYEAQQDKSGLPNDRFSAERPEGSISTLTIQRTEQRDSAMYRCASSLAGGASNEQFFGPGTRLTVL.

This rearrangement joins TRBV19 to TRBJ2-7; TRBD1 matches 9 bases. V was pared by 1 base and J by 2 bases, with 3 bases of the junction left unmatched. CDR3 length equals 15 residues. Germline-derived CDR1 and CDR2 are LNHDA and SQIVND (reference sequence). The CDR3 spells CASSIVGTGTYEQYF. The CDR3 bases are TGTGCCAGTAGTATAGTGGGGACAGGGACCTACGAGCAGTACTTC.

This clone has only a few counts. The chain uses TRBV7-2 and TRBJ2-7; 7 bases map to TRBD1. Germline V lookup: CDR1 SGHTA, CDR2 FQGNSA. There are 14 residues in the CDR3. V gave up 6 bases and J gave up 5 bases; unmatched junction bases: 10. The CDR3 loop reads CASRYNRGEDEQYF. The CDR3 DNA sequence: TGTGCCAGCAGGTATAACAGGGGTGAGGACGAGCAGTACTTC. The entire variable domain, with the rest obtained from reference TRBV7-2 and TRBJ2-7, is as follows: GAGVSQSPSNKVTEKGKDVELRCDPISGHTALYWYRQSLGQGLEFLIYFQGNSAPDKSGLPSDRFSAERTGGSVSTLTIQRTQQEDSAVYLCASRYNRGEDEQYFGPGTRLTVT.

The CDR3 loop is CASSLETGINQPQHF. The CDR3, as DNA: TGTGCCAGCAGCTTAGAAACAGGGATAAACCAGCCCCAGCATTTT. The chain combines TRBV11-2 with TRBJ1-5; possibly TRBD1 for D (6 bases). There are 15 residues in the CDR3. V was clipped by 0 bases and J by 7 bases, with 13 bases between them. Germline-derived CDR1 and CDR2 are SGHAT and FQNNGV.

V and J are TRBV5-1 and TRBJ2-7; D might be TRBD2 (7 bases). Germline assignment: CDR1 SGHRS and CDR2 YFSETQ. This CDR3 comprises 13 residues. V was clipped by 0 bases and J by 6 bases, with 10 bases between them. CDR3 in amino acids: CASSLARGGEQYF. CDR3 bases: TGCGCCAGCAGCTTGGCTAGGGGGGGCGAGCAGTACTTC.

This sequence joins TRBV9 and TRBJ1-5; D is possibly TRBD1 (5 bases). The germline V gene has CDR1 SGDLS and CDR2 YYNGEE. V lost 4 bases and J 0 bases, leaving 11 bases between the germline ends. This CDR3 is built from 15 residues. CDR3 in amino acids: CASSYSRDSNQPQHF. CDR3 coding DNA: TGTGCCAGCAGCTATAGCAGGGATAGCAATCAGCCCCAGCATTTT.

This clone has only one observation. The chain is built from TRBV2 and TRBJ2-5, with 9 bases matching TRBD2. The J call is in doubt because the DNA end fits TRBJ2-7 better. Germline V gene lookup returns CDR1 SNHLY and CDR2 FYNNEI. The CDR3 spans 14 residues. The CDR3 DNA follows: TGTGCCAGCAACGAAGGTAGCGGGAGAGGCGAGCAGTACTTC. This sequence encodes CASNEGSGRGEQYF.

The chain recombines TRBV28 with TRBJ1-1; tentatively, D is TRBD1 (5 bases). V dropped 7 bases and J dropped 1 base, with 16 bases sitting between them. This CDR3 contains 15 residues. CDR1 is MDHEN, CDR2 SYDVKM, per germline. The CDR3 sequence is CASIPGALGNTEAFF. Here the CDR3 DNA reads TGTGCCAGCATTCCTGGGGCACTGGGGAACACTGAAGCTTTCTTT.

By sample share, this clone is large (0.1 to 1%). This sequence joins TRBV6-1 and TRBJ2-3, with 8 bases that match TRBD2. The V segment lost 6 bases and the J segment 6 bases; nucleotides outside the gene matches: 8. Germline V gene data show CDR1 as MNHNS and CDR2 as SASEGT. CDR3 length: 14 amino acids. DNA for the CDR3: TGTGCCAGCAGCTCCCGGGGGGGGTGGGATACGCAGTATTTT. It codes for CASSSRGGWDTQYF.

This sequence joins TRBV7-9 and TRBJ2-1; TRBD2 matches 11 bases. Per germline, CDR1 SEHNR and CDR2 FQNEAQ (reference sequence). The CDR3 spans 14 residues. V shed 7 bases, J shed 9 bases, and the junction held 8 bases outside the gene matches. CDR3 protein: CASTASGRNGEQFF. DNA for the CDR3: TGTGCCAGCACCGCTAGCGGGAGGAACGGTGAGCAGTTCTTC. Together with reference TRBV7-9 and TRBJ2-1, the CDR3 gives the full variable domain: DTGVSQNPRHKITKRGQNVTFRCDPISEHNRLYWYRQTLGQGPEFLTYFQNEAQLEKSRLLSDRFSAERPKGSFSTLEIQRTEQGDSAMYLCASTASGRNGEQFFGPGTRLTVL.

The J gene is TRBJ2-6, the V gene TRBV12-5; TRBD1 is a possible D gene (6 bases). This CDR3 has 21 residues. The V and J ends lost 0 bases and 0 bases respectively, with 21 bases between them. Germline assignment: CDR1 LGHNT and CDR2 FRNRAP. CDR3 DNA: TGTGCTAGTGGTTTGGTAAAGATGGACAGCTCAGATTTCTCTGGGGCCAACGTCCTGACTTTC. Protein: CASGLVKMDSSDFSGANVLTF.

This clone has only a few counts. This chain joins TRBV10-1 and TRBJ2-1, with D perhaps TRBD2 (6 bases). The CDR3 sequence is 13 residues long. V shed 8 bases and J shed 7 bases, with 15 bases lying between them. Germline values: CDR1 WNHNN, CDR2 SYGVQD (reference sequence). The CDR3 spells CASLGDRGNEQFF. CDR3 nucleotide sequence: TGCGCCAGCCTGGGAGACCGGGGGAATGAGCAGTTCTTC.

The chain links TRBV6-5 to TRBJ1-2; 7 positions agree with TRBD1. There are 14 residues in the CDR3. The V gene end was trimmed by 6 bases and the J gene end by 7 bases; junction bases not matched to a gene: 11. In germline, CDR1 is MNHEY, CDR2 SVGAGI. CDR3 sequence reads: CASRSHQGGSGYTF. The CDR3 DNA is TGTGCCAGCAGATCCCATCAAGGGGGCTCTGGCTACACCTTC.

This sequence joins TRBV5-1 and TRBJ2-2; the match to TRBD2 covers 7 bases. Trimming took 4 bases from V and 7 from J; bases not matched to a gene: 7. This CDR3 has 14 residues. Germline assignment: CDR1 SGHRS and CDR2 YFSETQ. The CDR3 DNA follows: TGCGCCAGCAGCAATCGACCGGGGGGCGGGGAGCTGTTTTTT. Translation gives CASSNRPGGGELFF.

This clone has only one observation. Other nucleotide sequences in the sample specify the same CDR3. The chain's CDR3 is CAWSVRLADTQYF. In nucleotides, the CDR3 is TGTGCCTGGAGTGTACGACTTGCAGATACGCAGTATTTT. The chain has TRBV30 and TRBJ2-3; no firm D call. Trimming took 0 bases from V and 4 from J, leaving 8 bases between them. Germline V lookup: CDR1 GTSNPN, CDR2 SVGIG (reference sequence). The CDR3 extends over 13 amino acids.

This clone was recorded once. V is TRBV28 and J is TRBJ2-7, with 8 bases matching TRBD1. This CDR3 region has 14 residues. Per germline, CDR1 MDHEN and CDR2 SYDVKM. Losses at the gene ends were 4 bases for V and 4 bases for J; bases not matched to a gene: 6. CDR3 coding DNA: TGTGCCAGCAGTTCCCCGGGACAGGCATACGAGCAGTACTTC. Residues: CASSSPGQAYEQYF.

The chain links TRBV18 to TRBJ1-5, with D tentatively TRBD1 (5 bases). There are 15 residues in the CDR3. V was shortened by 0 bases and J by 3 bases, with 9 bases between the two germline ends. CDR1 KGHSH and CDR2 LQKENI come from the germline V gene. CDR3 sequence (DNA): TGTGCCAGCTCACCACCAGGGGCGAACAATCAGCCCCAGCATTTT. This codes for CASSPPGANNQPQHF.

The chain employs TRBV18 and TRBJ1-5; unclear D gene. Germline V gene lookup returns CDR1 KGHSH and CDR2 LQKENI. CDR3 length: 13 residues. Trimming left V 10 bases short and J 4 bases short, with 14 bases between. CDR3 coding DNA: TGTGCCACCACGGGAGCGGGGAATCAGCCCCAGCATTTT. Its translation is CATTGAGNQPQHF.